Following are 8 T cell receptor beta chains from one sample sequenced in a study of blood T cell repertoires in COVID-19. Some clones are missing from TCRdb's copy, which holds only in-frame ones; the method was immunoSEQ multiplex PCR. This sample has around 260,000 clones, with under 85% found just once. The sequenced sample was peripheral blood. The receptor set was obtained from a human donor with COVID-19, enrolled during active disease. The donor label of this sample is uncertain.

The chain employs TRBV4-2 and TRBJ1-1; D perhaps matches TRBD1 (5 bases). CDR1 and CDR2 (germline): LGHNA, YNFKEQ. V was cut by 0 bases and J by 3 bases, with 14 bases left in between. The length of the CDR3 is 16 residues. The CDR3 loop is CASSQDIGGEDTEAFF. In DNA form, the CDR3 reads TGTGCCAGCAGCCAAGATATCGGGGGAGAGGACACTGAAGCTTTCTTT.

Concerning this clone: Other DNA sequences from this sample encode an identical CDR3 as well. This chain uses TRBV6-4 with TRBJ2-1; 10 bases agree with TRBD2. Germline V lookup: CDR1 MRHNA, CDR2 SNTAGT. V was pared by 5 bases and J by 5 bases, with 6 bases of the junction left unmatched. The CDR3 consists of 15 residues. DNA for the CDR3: TGTGCCAGCAGTCGGCTAGCGGGAGCGGACAATGAGCAGTTCTTC. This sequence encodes CASSRLAGADNEQFF.

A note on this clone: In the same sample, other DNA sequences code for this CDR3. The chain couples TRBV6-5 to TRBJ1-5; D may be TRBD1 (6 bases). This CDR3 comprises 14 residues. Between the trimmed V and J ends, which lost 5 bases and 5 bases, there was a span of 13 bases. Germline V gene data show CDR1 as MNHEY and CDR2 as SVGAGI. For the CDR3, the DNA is TGTGCCAGCAGTCCGACAGGCGGAGATCAGCCCCAGCATTTT. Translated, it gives CASSPTGGDQPQHF.

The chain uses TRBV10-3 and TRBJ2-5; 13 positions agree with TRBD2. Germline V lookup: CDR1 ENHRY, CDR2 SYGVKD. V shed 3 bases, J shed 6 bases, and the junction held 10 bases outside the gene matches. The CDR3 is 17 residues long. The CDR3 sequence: CAISETLTSGREQTQYF. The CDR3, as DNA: TGTGCCATCAGTGAAACCCTCACTAGCGGGAGGGAGCAGACCCAGTACTTC.

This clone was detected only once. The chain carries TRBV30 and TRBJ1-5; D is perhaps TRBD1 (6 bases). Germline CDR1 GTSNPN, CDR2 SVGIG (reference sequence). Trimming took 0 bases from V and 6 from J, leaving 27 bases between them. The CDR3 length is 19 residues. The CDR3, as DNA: TGTGCCTGGAGTGTCGAGGGGGGGACGGTGGCTTGGGACGGTCAGCCCCAGCATTTT. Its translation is CAWSVEGGTVAWDGQPQHF.

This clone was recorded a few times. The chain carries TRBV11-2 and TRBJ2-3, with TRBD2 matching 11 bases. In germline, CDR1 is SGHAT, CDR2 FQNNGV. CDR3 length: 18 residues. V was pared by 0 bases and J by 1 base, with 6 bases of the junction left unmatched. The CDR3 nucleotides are TGTGCCAGCAGCTTAGAGGTTAGCGGGAGGGCGGGCACAGATACGCAGTATTTT. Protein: CASSLEVSGRAGTDTQYF. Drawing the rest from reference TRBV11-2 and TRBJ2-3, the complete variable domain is EAGVAQSPRYKIIEKRQSVAFWCNPISGHATLYWYQQILGQGPKLLIQFQNNGVVDDSQLPKDRFSAERLKGVDSTLKIQPAKLEDSAVYLCASSLEVSGRAGTDTQYFGPGTRLTVL.

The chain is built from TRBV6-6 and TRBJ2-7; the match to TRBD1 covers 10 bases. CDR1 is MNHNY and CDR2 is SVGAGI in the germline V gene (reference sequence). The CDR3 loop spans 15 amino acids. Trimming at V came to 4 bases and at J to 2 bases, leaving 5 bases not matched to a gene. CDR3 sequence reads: CASSSGQGFPYEQYF. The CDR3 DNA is TGTGCCAGCAGTTCGGGACAGGGGTTCCCCTACGAGCAGTACTTC.

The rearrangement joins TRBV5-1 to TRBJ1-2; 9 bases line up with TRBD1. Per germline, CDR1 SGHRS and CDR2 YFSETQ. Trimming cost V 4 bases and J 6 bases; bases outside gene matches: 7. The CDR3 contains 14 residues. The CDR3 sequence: CASSPGQGLDGYTF. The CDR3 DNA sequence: TGCGCCAGCAGCCCGGGACAGGGCCTTGATGGCTACACCTTC.